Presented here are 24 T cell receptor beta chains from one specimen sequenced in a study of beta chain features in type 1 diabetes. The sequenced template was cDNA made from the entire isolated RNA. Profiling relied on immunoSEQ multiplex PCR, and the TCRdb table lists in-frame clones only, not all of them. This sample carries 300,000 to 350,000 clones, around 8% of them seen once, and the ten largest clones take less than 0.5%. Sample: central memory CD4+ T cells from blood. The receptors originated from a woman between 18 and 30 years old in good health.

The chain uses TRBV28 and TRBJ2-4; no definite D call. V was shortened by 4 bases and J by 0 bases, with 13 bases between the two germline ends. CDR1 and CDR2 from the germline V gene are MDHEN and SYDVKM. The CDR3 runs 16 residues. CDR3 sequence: CASSSPGFLAKNIQYF. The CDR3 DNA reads TGTGCCAGCAGTTCCCCAGGATTCCTAGCCAAAAACATTCAGTACTTC.

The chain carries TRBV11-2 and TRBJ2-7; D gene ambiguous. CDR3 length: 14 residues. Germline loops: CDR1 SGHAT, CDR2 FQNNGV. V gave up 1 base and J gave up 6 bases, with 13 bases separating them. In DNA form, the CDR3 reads TGTGCCAGCAGCTTAGGGCCTTCCCGAGGCGAGCAGTACTTC. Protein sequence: CASSLGPSRGEQYF. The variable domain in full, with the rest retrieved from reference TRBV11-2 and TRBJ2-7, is EAGVAQSPRYKIIEKRQSVAFWCNPISGHATLYWYQQILGQGPKLLIQFQNNGVVDDSQLPKDRFSAERLKGVDSTLKIQPAKLEDSAVYLCASSLGPSRGEQYFGPGTRLTVT.

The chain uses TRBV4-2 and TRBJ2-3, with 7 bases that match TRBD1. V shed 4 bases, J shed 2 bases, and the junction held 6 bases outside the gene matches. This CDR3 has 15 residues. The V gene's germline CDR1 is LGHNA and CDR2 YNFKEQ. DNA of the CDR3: TGTGCCAGCAGCCGCGGACAGGTGATCACAGATACGCAGTATTTT. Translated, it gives CASSRGQVITDTQYF.

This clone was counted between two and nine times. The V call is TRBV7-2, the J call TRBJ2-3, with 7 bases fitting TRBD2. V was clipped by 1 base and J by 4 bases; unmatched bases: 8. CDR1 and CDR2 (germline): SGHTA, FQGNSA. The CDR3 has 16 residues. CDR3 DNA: TGTGCCAGCAGCTTAGGGGCGGGAGCGAGGGCAGATACGCAGTATTTT. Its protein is CASSLGAGARADTQYF.

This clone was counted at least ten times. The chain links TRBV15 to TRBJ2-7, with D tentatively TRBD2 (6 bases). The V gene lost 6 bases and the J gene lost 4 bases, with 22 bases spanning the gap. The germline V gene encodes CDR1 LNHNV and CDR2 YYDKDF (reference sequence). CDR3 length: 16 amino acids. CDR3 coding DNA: TGTGCCACCAGGAAGAAGGAATTGCGGGATTCGTACGAGCAGTACTTC. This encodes CATRKKELRDSYEQYF.

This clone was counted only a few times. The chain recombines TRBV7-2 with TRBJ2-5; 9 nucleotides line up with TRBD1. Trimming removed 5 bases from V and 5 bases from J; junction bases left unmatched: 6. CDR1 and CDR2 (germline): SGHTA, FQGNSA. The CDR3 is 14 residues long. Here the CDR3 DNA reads TGTGCCAGCAGCCCCCGGGACAGGGTGGAGACCCAGTACTTC. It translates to CASSPRDRVETQYF.

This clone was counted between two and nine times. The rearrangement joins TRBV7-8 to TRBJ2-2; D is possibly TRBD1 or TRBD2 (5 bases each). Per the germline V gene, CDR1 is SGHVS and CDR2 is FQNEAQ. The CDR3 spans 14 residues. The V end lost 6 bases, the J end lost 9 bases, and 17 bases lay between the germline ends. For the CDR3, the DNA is TGTGCCAGCAGTCAAAATGATTGGGGGAGGGAGCTGTTTTTT. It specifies CASSQNDWGRELFF.

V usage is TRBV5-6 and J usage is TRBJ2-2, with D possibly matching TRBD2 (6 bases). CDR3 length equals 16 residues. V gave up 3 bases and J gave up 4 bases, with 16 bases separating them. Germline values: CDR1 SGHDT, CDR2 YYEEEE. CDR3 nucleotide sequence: TGTGCCAGCAGCTCCAACCTGGGACTTTCCACCGGGGAGCTGTTTTTT. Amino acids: CASSSNLGLSTGELFF.

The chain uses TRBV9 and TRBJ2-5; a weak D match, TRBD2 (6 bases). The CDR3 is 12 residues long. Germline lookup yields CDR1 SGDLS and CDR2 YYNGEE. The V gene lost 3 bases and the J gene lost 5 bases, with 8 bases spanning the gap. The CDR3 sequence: CASSDGGETQYF. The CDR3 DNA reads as TGTGCCAGCAGCGATGGGGGGGAGACCCAGTACTTC.

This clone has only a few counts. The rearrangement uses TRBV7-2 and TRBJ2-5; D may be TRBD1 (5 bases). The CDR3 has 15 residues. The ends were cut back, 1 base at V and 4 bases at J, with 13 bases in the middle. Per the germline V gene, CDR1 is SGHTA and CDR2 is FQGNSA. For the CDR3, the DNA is TGTGCCAGCAGCTTAGGGCCGGCCCAGGGAGAGACCCAGTACTTC. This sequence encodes CASSLGPAQGETQYF.

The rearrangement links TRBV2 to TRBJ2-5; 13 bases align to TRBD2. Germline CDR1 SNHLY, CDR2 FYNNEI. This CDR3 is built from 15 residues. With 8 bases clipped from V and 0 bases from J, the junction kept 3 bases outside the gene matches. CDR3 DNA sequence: TGTGCCAGCGGGGGGACTAGCGGGAACCAAGAGACCCAGTACTTC. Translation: CASGGTSGNQETQYF.

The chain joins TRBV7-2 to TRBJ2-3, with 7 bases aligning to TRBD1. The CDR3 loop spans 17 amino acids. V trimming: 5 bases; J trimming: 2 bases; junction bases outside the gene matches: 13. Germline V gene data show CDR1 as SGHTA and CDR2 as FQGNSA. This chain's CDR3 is CASSPRGDRAPTDTQYF. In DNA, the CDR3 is TGTGCCAGCAGCCCTAGGGGTGACAGGGCCCCCACAGATACGCAGTATTTT.

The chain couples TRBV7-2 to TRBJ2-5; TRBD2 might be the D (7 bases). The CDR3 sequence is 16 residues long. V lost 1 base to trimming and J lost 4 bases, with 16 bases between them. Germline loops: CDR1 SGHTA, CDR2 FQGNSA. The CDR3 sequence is CASSLDRGAGIETQYF. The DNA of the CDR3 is TGTGCCAGCAGCTTAGACCGGGGGGCGGGGATAGAGACCCAGTACTTC.

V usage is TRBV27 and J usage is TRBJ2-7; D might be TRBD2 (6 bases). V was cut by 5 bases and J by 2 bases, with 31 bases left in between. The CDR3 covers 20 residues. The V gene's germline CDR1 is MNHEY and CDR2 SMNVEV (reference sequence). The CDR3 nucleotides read TGTGCCAGCAGTCCAACCCCTGGACGGAGGGGATCGGGTGGGACCTACGAGCAGTACTTC. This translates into CASSPTPGRRGSGGTYEQYF.

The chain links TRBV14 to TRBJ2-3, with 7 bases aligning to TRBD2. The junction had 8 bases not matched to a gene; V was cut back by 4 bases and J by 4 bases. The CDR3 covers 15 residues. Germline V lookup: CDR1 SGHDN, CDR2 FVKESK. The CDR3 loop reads CASSRAGSSPDTQYF. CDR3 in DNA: TGTGCCAGCAGCCGAGCGGGATCTTCACCAGATACGCAGTATTTT.

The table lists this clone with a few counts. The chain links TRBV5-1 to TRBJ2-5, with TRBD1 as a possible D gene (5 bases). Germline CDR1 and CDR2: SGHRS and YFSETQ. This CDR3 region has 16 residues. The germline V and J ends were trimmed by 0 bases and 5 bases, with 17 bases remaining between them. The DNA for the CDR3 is TGCGCCAGCAGCTTGGAAGGGCAGGGTTTGAGGGAGACCCAGTACTTC. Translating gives CASSLEGQGLRETQYF.

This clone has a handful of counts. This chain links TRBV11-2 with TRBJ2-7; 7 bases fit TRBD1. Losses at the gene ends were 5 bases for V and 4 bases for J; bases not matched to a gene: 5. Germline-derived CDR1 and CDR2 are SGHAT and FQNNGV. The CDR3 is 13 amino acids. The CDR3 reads CASSRQGPYEQYF. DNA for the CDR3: TGTGCCAGCAGCCGACAGGGTCCTTACGAGCAGTACTTC.

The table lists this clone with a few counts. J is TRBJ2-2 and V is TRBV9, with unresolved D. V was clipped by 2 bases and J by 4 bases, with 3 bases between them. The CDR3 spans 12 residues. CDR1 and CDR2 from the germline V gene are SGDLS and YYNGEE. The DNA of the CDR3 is TGTGCCAGCAGCGTCCTCACCGGGGAGCTGTTTTTT. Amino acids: CASSVLTGELFF. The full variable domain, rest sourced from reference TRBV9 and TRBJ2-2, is DSGVTQTPKHLITATGQRVTLRCSPRSGDLSVYWYQQSLDQGLQFLIQYYNGEERAKGNILERFSAQQFPDLHSELNLSSLELGDSALYFCASSVLTGELFFGEGSRLTVL.

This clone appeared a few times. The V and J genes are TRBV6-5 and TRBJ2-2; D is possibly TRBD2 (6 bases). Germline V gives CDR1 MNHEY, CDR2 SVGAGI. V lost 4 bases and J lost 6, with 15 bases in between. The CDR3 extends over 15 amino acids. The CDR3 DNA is TGTGCCAGCAGTTTGGAGGGCCGGTTCTCCGGGGAGCTGTTTTTT. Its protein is CASSLEGRFSGELFF.

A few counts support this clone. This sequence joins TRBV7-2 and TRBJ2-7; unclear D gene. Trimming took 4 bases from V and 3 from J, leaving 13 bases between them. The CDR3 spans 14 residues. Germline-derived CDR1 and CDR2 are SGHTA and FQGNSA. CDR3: CASSSYSRDYEQYF. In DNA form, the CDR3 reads TGTGCCAGCAGCTCGTACTCCCGCGACTACGAGCAGTACTTC.

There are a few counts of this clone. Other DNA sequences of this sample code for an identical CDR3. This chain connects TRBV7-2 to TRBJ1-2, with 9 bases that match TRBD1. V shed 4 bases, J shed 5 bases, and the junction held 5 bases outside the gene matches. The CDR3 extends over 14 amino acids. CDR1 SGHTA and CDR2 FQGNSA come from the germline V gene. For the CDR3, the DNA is TGTGCCAGCAGCTCCCGACAGGGGGGTTATGGCTACACCTTC. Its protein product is CASSSRQGGYGYTF.

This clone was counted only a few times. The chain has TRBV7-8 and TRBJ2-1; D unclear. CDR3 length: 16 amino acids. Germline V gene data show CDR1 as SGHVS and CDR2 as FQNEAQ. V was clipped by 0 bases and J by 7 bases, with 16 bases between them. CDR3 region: CASSLAIVSPRNEQFF. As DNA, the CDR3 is TGTGCCAGCAGCTTAGCGATAGTGTCCCCGAGGAATGAGCAGTTCTTC. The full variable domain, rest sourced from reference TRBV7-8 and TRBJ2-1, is GAGVSQSPRYKVAKRGQDVALRCDPISGHVSLFWYQQALGQGPEFLTYFQNEAQLDKSGLPSDRFFAERPEGSVSTLKIQRTQQEDSAVYLCASSLAIVSPRNEQFFGPGTRLTVL.

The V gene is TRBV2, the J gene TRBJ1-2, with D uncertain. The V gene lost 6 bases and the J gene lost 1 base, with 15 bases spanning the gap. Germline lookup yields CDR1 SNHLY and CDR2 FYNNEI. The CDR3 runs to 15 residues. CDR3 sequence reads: CASRANRELNYGYTF. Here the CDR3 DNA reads TGTGCCAGCAGGGCTAACAGAGAACTTAACTATGGCTACACCTTC.

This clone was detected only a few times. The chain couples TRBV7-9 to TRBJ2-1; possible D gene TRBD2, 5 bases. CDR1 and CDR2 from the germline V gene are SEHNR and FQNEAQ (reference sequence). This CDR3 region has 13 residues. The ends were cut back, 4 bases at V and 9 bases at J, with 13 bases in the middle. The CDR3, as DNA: TGTGCCAGCAGCTGGGCTAGCAAGGGTGAGCAGTTCTTC. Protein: CASSWASKGEQFF.